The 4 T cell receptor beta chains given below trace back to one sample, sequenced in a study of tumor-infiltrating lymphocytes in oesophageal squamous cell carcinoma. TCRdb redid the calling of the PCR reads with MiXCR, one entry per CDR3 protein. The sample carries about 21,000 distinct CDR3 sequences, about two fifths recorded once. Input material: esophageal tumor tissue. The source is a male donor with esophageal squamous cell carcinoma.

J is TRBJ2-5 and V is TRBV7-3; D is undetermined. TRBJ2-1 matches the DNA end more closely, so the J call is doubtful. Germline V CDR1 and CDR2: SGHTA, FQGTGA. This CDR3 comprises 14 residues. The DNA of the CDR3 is TGTGCCAGCAGCTTATACAGAGCACACAATGAGCAGTTCTTC. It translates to CASSLYRAHNEQFF.

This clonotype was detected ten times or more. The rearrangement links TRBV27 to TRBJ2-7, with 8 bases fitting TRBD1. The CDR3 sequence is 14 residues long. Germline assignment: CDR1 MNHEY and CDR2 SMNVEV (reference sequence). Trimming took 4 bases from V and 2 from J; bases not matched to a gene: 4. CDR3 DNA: TGTGCCAGCAGTTCGGGACAGGAGGCCTACGAGCAGTACTTC. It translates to CASSSGQEAYEQYF.

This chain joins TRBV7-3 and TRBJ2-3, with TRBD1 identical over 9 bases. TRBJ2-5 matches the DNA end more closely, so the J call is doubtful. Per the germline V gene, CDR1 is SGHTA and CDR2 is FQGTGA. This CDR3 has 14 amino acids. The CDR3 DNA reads TGTGCCAGCAGCTTCGGGACAGGGAAAGAGACCCAGTACTTC. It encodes CASSFGTGKETQYF.

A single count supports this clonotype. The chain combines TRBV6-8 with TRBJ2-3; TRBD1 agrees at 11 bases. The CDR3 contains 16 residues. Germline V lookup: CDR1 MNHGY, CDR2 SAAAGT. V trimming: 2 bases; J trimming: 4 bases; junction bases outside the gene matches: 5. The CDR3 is CASSYGDRGYADTQYF. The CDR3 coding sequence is TGTGCCAGCAGTTACGGGGACAGGGGGTACGCAGATACGCAGTATTTT.